These T cell receptor beta chains were read from a single sample in a study of yellow fever vaccine responses in identical twins. TCRdb itself ran the RT-PCR reads through MiXCR, one entry per CDR3 protein. This table holds about 13,000 distinct CDR3 sequences, roughly four fifths found once. Sequencing was performed on T cells from blood (PBMCs), unsorted or a sorted subset (not recorded which), taken before or after yellow fever vaccination (not recorded which). These TCRs come from a young woman who received the yellow fever vaccine. CDR3s include the opening cysteine and the closing phenylalanine or tryptophan. The D gene is left open where the match is weak. Some rows have no size entry. The others give once, few or many, or a class for an expanded clone.

clone_size,d_call,v_call,j_call,cdr3_nt,cdr3_aa
-,-,TRBV11-2,TRBJ2-7,TGTGCCAGCAGCTTTTCCGGAGCCTACGAGCAGTACTTC,CASSFSGAYEQYF
-,-,TRBV12-3/TRBV12-4,TRBJ2-7,TGTGCCAGCAGTTTGACTAGTAGTTCCTACGAGCAGTACTTC,CASSLTSSSYEQYF
-,TRBD1,TRBV4-1,TRBJ2-5,TGCGCCAGCAGCCGTTCCGGGACAGAAGAGACCCAGTACTTC,CASSRSGTEETQYF
-,-,TRBV18,TRBJ2-7,TGTGCCAGCTCACCCGGCGGCTACGAGCAGTACTTC,CASSPGGYEQYF
-,-,TRBV29-1,TRBJ2-2,TGCAGCGTTGGGACAAGGAACACCGGGGAGCTGTTTTTT,CSVGTRNTGELFF
-,TRBD1,TRBV13,TRBJ2-1,TGTGCCAGCAGCTTAACAGGGGGCTTCTACAATGAGCAGTTCTTC,CASSLTGGFYNEQFF
-,TRBD2,TRBV11-3,TRBJ2-1,TGTGCCAGCAGCTATGGACTAGCGGGAGGGTCCTACAATGAGCAGTTCTTC,CASSYGLAGGSYNEQFF
-,-,TRBV19,TRBJ2-7,TGTGCCAGTAGTATTAAAGCGAACTCCTACGAGCAGTACTTC,CASSIKANSYEQYF
few,-,TRBV10-3,TRBJ1-2,TGTGCCATCACCCCAGGACCGGAGCCCTATGGCTACACCTTC,CAITPGPEPYGYTF
-,-,TRBV15,TRBJ1-5,TGTGCCACCAGCAGAGATCGGCAGGGCAATCAGCCCCAGCATTTT,CATSRDRQGNQPQHF
-,-,TRBV18,TRBJ2-1,TGTGCCAGCTCACCACGGACACCCTCGAGCTCCTACAATGAGCAGTTCTTC,CASSPRTPSSSYNEQFF
-,-,TRBV7-2,TRBJ2-1,TGTGCCAGCAGCTTAGGCACACCCAGTTGGCAGTTCTTC,CASSLGTPSWQFF
-,-,TRBV19,TRBJ1-1,TGTGCCAGTAGTATAACCCTGCTTCGCCGGGACGGTTTCTTT,CASSITLLRRDGFF
-,-,TRBV7-6,TRBJ2-5,TGTGCCAGCAGCTCCACAGCAAAACAAGAGACCCAGTACTTC,CASSSTAKQETQYF
-,-,TRBV2,TRBJ2-1,TGTGCCAGCAGTGGTTTTCCGGGCCACAATGAGCAGTTCTTC,CASSGFPGHNEQFF
-,-,TRBV6-7,TRBJ1-1,TGTGCCAGCAACACGTCTAACACTGAAGCTTTCTTT,CASNTSNTEAFF
-,-,TRBV11-1,TRBJ2-1,TGTGCCAGCAGCTTACAAAGGGTAACTTTTGATGAGCAGTTCTTC,CASSLQRVTFDEQFF
-,-,TRBV29-1,TRBJ2-5,TGCAGCGTGAACGGCGGCAGCCAAGAGACCCAGTACTTC,CSVNGGSQETQYF
-,-,TRBV7-6,TRBJ1-1,TGTGCCAGCAGTCAAACCCGTGGCGGACAGCCGAACACTGAAGCTTTCTTT,CASSQTRGGQPNTEAFF
-,-,TRBV28,TRBJ2-1,TGTGCCAGCAGTTTAAGGTACAATGAGCAGTTCTTC,CASSLRYNEQFF
-,TRBD1,TRBV4-3,TRBJ2-2,TGCGCCAGCAGCCAAGTGGGGACAGACTCCGGGGAGCTGTTTTTT,CASSQVGTDSGELFF
-,-,TRBV12-3/TRBV12-4,TRBJ2-1,TGTGCCAGCAGCCACTTCTCGAGCTCCTACAATGAGCAGTTCTTC,CASSHFSSSYNEQFF
-,TRBD2,TRBV4-3,TRBJ2-1,TGCGCCAGCAGCCAAGTCCCCAGCGGGGATTACAATGAGCAGTTCTTC,CASSQVPSGDYNEQFF
-,-,TRBV7-3,TRBJ2-1,TGTGCCAGCAGCTTAGAGGGACATCTCGGGCAGTTCTTC,CASSLEGHLGQFF
-,-,TRBV7-3,TRBJ2-5,TGTGCCAGCAGCCCTTCAGGGGCGCGAACCCAGTACTTC,CASSPSGARTQYF
few,-,TRBV2,TRBJ2-7,TGTGCCAGCAGTAACGGGATCTCCTACGAGCAGTACTTC,CASSNGISYEQYF
-,-,TRBV20-1,TRBJ1-1,TGCAGTGCTAGAGATCTTCTGGGGCCTACCACTGAAGCTTTCTTT,CSARDLLGPTTEAFF
-,-,TRBV5-1,TRBJ2-2,TGCGCCAGCAGCTTGGGACCGTACACCGGGGAGCTGTTTTTT,CASSLGPYTGELFF
-,-,TRBV28,TRBJ2-1,TGTGCCAGCAGTTTTTCGTCTGGCGAGCAGTTCTTC,CASSFSSGEQFF
-,-,TRBV6-1,TRBJ2-3,TGTGCCAGCAGTGAGGGAACTCCGGATACGCAGTATTTT,CASSEGTPDTQYF
-,-,TRBV7-3,TRBJ2-7,TGTGCCAGCAGCTTAGGCCCAGGGAACTACGAGCAGTACTTC,CASSLGPGNYEQYF
-,-,TRBV11-1,TRBJ1-1,TGTGCCAGCAGCCCGGCGGAGGGGCGAGGTACTGAAGCTTTCTTT,CASSPAEGRGTEAFF
few,-,TRBV2,TRBJ2-3,TGTGCCAGCAGTGAAGCGCTTATGGGTACGCAGTATTTT,CASSEALMGTQYF
-,TRBD2,TRBV4-1,TRBJ2-7,TGCGCCAGCAGCCAGGTAGCGGGGGGGCGGAACGAGCAGTACTTC,CASSQVAGGRNEQYF
few,TRBD1,TRBV29-1,TRBJ2-1,TGCAGCGTTGTTGGGACAGGGGCCCTCAATGAGCAGTTCTTC,CSVVGTGALNEQFF
-,TRBD1,TRBV7-9,TRBJ1-4,TGTGCCAGCAGCTTATACCCCGGACAGGTGAATGAAAAACTGTTTTTT,CASSLYPGQVNEKLFF
once,-,TRBV15,TRBJ1-1,TGTGCCACCAGCAGAGATTACCAGTCCGCAGCTTTCTTT,CATSRDYQSAAFF
-,TRBD1,TRBV9,TRBJ2-3,TGTGCCAGCAGCGGGATACAGGGGTCTAGCACAGATACGCAGTATTTT,CASSGIQGSSTDTQYF
-,-,TRBV5-6,TRBJ2-7,TGTGCCAGCAGCTTGGGTTCAGGGACCGAGCAGTACTTC,CASSLGSGTEQYF
-,-,TRBV4-3,TRBJ2-3,TGCGCCAGCAGCCAATGGCTGGCTAGCACAGATACGCAGTATTTT,CASSQWLASTDTQYF
-,TRBD1,TRBV11-2,TRBJ2-7,TGTGCCAGCAGCTTACTGCAGGGGGCAAAGTACGAGCAGTACTTC,CASSLLQGAKYEQYF
-,TRBD2,TRBV11-1,TRBJ2-1,TGTGCCAGCAGCTTACCCAGGATTAGCGGGAGGTCCTACAATGAGCAGTTCTTC,CASSLPRISGRSYNEQFF
-,TRBD1,TRBV7-8,TRBJ2-7,TGTGCCAGCAGTACCGGGACAGGGTTGTACGAGCAGTACTTC,CASSTGTGLYEQYF
-,-,TRBV7-7,TRBJ2-1,TGTGCTAGCAGCAAAACTAGCATGAATGAGCAGTTCTTC,CASSKTSMNEQFF
once,-,TRBV21-1,TRBJ2-6,TGTGCCAGCAGCAAAGGGTCGACAGGGTCTGGGGCCAACGTCCTGACTTTC,CASSKGSTGSGANVLTF
-,TRBD1,TRBV3-1,TRBJ2-7,TGTGCCAGCAGCCAGGGGACAGGGAGGCTGTACTTC,CASSQGTGRLYF